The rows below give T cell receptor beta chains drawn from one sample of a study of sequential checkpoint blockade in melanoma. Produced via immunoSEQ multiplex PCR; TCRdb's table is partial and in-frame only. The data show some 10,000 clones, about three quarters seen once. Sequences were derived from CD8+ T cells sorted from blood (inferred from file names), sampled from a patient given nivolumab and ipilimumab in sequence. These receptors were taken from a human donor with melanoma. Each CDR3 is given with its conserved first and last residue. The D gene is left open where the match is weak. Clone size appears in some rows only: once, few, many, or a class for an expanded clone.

DNA: TGTGCCAGCAGTGACTCTAACGGCTACAATGAGCAGTTCTTC
CDR3: CASSDSNGYNEQFF
length: 14
D: NA
size: few
V: TRBV6-4
J: TRBJ2-1

DNA: TGTGCCAGTAGTACGCCGGGACAGGGTTACGAGCAGTACTTC
CDR3: CASSTPGQGYEQYF
length: 14
D: TRBD1
size: NA
V: TRBV19
J: TRBJ2-7

DNA: TGTGCCAGCAGCTCAGAGCGGGGGGGCAATACGCAGTATTTT
CDR3: CASSSERGGNTQYF
length: 14
D: TRBD2
size: NA
V: TRBV7-9
J: TRBJ2-3

DNA: TGTGCCAGCAGTTTCGGGGACATGAGCAATCAGCCCCAGCATTTT
CDR3: CASSFGDMSNQPQHF
length: 15
D: NA
size: NA
V: TRBV28
J: TRBJ1-5

DNA: TGTGCCACCTCCGCCATCCGGACAGGGCAAGAGACCCAGTACTTC
CDR3: CATSAIRTGQETQYF
length: 15
D: TRBD1
size: few
V: TRBV15
J: TRBJ2-5

DNA: TGTGCCAGCAGCCTCCGGACTGGACTCCCAGATACGCAGTATTTT
CDR3: CASSLRTGLPDTQYF
length: 15
D: NA
size: NA
V: TRBV7-6
J: TRBJ2-3

DNA: TGTGCCAGCAGTTTACAGGGGGAGGAGACCCAGTACTTC
CDR3: CASSLQGEETQYF
length: 13
D: TRBD1
size: NA
V: TRBV27
J: TRBJ2-5

DNA: TGTGCCAGCAGTTTCTTGGGAGGGACAGGGGCCTATGGCTACACCTTC
CDR3: CASSFLGGTGAYGYTF
length: 16
D: TRBD1
size: NA
V: TRBV27
J: TRBJ1-2

DNA: TGTGCCAGCAGTTTCCTAGCGGGGGCTAGCACAGATACGCAGTATTTT
CDR3: CASSFLAGASTDTQYF
length: 16
D: TRBD2
size: once
V: TRBV6-5
J: TRBJ2-3

DNA: TGTGCCAGCAGCTTACAGACAGGCATGAACACTGAAGCTTTCTTT
CDR3: CASSLQTGMNTEAFF
length: 15
D: NA
size: NA
V: TRBV7-4
J: TRBJ1-1

DNA: TGCGCCAGCAGCCAACAACCAGCGGGGGGCCCAGAGACCCAGTACTTC
CDR3: CASSQQPAGGPETQYF
length: 16
D: TRBD2
size: NA
V: TRBV4-1
J: TRBJ2-5

DNA: TGTGCCAGCAGCTTAGGGGGCTCTAATGAAAAACTGTTTTTT
CDR3: CASSLGGSNEKLFF
length: 14
D: NA
size: NA
V: TRBV7-9
J: TRBJ1-4

DNA: TGTGCCAGCAGCAGGGACAGGTACAATGAGCAGTTCTTC
CDR3: CASSRDRYNEQFF
length: 13
D: TRBD1
size: few
V: TRBV14
J: TRBJ2-1

DNA: TGTGCCAGCAGCTTGTTCTCCTACGAGCAGTACTTC
CDR3: CASSLFSYEQYF
length: 12
D: NA
size: NA
V: TRBV5-6
J: TRBJ2-7

DNA: TGTGCCAGCAGCCAAGAAATGGTGGCGGCCTACGAGCAGTACTTC
CDR3: CASSQEMVAAYEQYF
length: 15
D: NA
size: once
V: TRBV14
J: TRBJ2-7

DNA: TGCGCCAGCTCCCCGGGACTAGCGGGGGGACTACAAGAGACCCAGTACTTC
CDR3: CASSPGLAGGLQETQYF
length: 17
D: TRBD2
size: NA
V: TRBV5-1
J: TRBJ2-5

DNA: TGTGCCAGCAGTGAAGCGGTCCCGGAGGTGTATGAGCAGTTCTTC
CDR3: CASSEAVPEVYEQFF
length: 15
D: NA
size: NA
V: TRBV6-1
J: TRBJ2-1

DNA: TGTGCCAGCAGCTTAGAGGGACAGGGGCCCTACGAGCAGTACTTC
CDR3: CASSLEGQGPYEQYF
length: 15
D: TRBD1
size: NA
V: TRBV7-9
J: TRBJ2-7

DNA: TGTGCCAGCAGCTTGAAAACAGCCTCTGGAAACACCATATATTTT
CDR3: CASSLKTASGNTIYF
length: 15
D: NA
size: once
V: TRBV5-4
J: TRBJ1-3

DNA: TGTGCCAGCAGCCCGCCCCCGAACCGGGAGACTTCCGAGCAGTACTTC
CDR3: CASSPPPNRETSEQYF
length: 16
D: NA
size: NA
V: TRBV21-1
J: TRBJ2-7

DNA: TGTGCCAGCAGCGCAGAGGGACAGGGGGCAAATACCTTC
CDR3: CASSAEGQGANTF
length: 13
D: TRBD1
size: NA
V: TRBV9
J: TRBJ1-2

DNA: TGTGCCAGCAGCTCCGGGACAAGGGATGAAAAACTGTTTTTT
CDR3: CASSSGTRDEKLFF
length: 14
D: NA
size: NA
V: TRBV5-6
J: TRBJ1-4

DNA: TGTGCCAGCAGCCTCGGACAGGGCTCCTACAATGAGCAGTTCTTC
CDR3: CASSLGQGSYNEQFF
length: 15
D: TRBD1
size: NA
V: TRBV6-5
J: TRBJ2-1

DNA: TGTGCCAGCAGTGAGCGGGAGTACAATGAGCAGTTCTTC
CDR3: CASSEREYNEQFF
length: 13
D: TRBD2
size: NA
V: TRBV25-1
J: TRBJ2-1

DNA: TGTGCCACCAGCAGAGAATCAGGAAGTGGAAACACCATATATTTT
CDR3: CATSRESGSGNTIYF
length: 15
D: NA
size: once
V: TRBV15
J: TRBJ1-3

DNA: TGTGCCAGCAGTGCCTCCTGGAGTTGGAACACAGATACGCAGTATTTT
CDR3: CASSASWSWNTDTQYF
length: 16
D: NA
size: NA
V: TRBV25-1
J: TRBJ2-3

DNA: TGTGCCAGCAGGGGTAACGGGGCAGGGGGCAATCAGCCCCAGCATTTT
CDR3: CASRGNGAGGNQPQHF
length: 16
D: NA
size: NA
V: TRBV27
J: TRBJ1-5

DNA: TGTGCCAGCTCGCGGGAAATTTTAAACACCGGGGAGCTGTTTTTT
CDR3: CASSREILNTGELFF
length: 15
D: NA
size: NA
V: TRBV18
J: TRBJ2-2

DNA: TGCGCCAGCAGCTTGGACAGGACCACTGGGAACACTGAAGCTTTCTTT
CDR3: CASSLDRTTGNTEAFF
length: 16
D: NA
size: NA
V: TRBV5-1
J: TRBJ1-1

DNA: TGTGCCAGCAGCTTAGATGGAGGGCTTGGCAATCAGCCCCAGCATTTT
CDR3: CASSLDGGLGNQPQHF
length: 16
D: NA
size: NA
V: TRBV11-3
J: TRBJ1-5

DNA: TGTGCCAGCAGCCCGGGACTAGCGGTAGAGACCCAGTACTTC
CDR3: CASSPGLAVETQYF
length: 14
D: TRBD2
size: NA
V: TRBV7-6
J: TRBJ2-5

DNA: TGTGCCAGCAGTGGGGCAGGCCTCATGAACACTGAAGCTTTCTTT
CDR3: CASSGAGLMNTEAFF
length: 15
D: NA
size: NA
V: TRBV27
J: TRBJ1-1

DNA: TGCGCCAGCAGCTTGGCCATTGCTGCGTACAATGAGCAGTTCTTC
CDR3: CASSLAIAAYNEQFF
length: 15
D: NA
size: once
V: TRBV5-1
J: TRBJ2-1

DNA: TGTGCCAGCAACCCGTCAGTCACCTACGAGCAGTACTTC
CDR3: CASNPSVTYEQYF
length: 13
D: NA
size: NA
V: TRBV5-5
J: TRBJ2-7

DNA: TGTGCCAGCAGCCAGGCCACAGGGGGCAGTGAGCCCCAGCATTTT
CDR3: CASSQATGGSEPQHF
length: 15
D: TRBD1
size: NA
V: TRBV4-2
J: TRBJ1-5

DNA: TGCAGCGCCCGGTTGAAATCTGGGGCCAACGTCCTGACTTTC
CDR3: CSARLKSGANVLTF
length: 14
D: NA
size: NA
V: TRBV29-1
J: TRBJ2-6

DNA: TGTGCCAGCAGTTTATCGGGCTATGGGACTGAAGCTTTCTTT
CDR3: CASSLSGYGTEAFF
length: 14
D: NA
size: NA
V: TRBV27
J: TRBJ1-1